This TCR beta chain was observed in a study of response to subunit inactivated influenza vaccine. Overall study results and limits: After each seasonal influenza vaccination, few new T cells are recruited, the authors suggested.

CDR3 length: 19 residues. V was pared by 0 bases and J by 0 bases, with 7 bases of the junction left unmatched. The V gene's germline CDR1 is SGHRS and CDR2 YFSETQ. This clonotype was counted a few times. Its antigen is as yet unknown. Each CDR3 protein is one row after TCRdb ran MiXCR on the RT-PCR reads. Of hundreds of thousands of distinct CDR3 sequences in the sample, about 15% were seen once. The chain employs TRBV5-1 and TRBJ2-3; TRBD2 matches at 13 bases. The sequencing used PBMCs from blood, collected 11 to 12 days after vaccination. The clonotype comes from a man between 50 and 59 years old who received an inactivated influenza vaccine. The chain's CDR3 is CASSLDPGLAGISTDTQYF. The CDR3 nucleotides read TGCGCCAGCAGCTTGGACCCGGGACTAGCGGGGATCAGCACAGATACGCAGTATTTT.